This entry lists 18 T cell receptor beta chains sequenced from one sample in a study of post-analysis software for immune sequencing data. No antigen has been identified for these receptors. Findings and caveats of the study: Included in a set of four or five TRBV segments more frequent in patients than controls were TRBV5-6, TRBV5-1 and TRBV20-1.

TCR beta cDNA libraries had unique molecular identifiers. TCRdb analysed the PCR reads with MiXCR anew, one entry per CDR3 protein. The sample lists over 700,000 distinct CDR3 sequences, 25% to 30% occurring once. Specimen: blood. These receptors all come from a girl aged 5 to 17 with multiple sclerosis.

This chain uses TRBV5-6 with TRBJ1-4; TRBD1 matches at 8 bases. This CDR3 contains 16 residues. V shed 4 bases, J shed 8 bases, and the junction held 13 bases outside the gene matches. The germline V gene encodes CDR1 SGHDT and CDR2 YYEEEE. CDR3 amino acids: CASSHSGGLLREKLFF. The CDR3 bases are TGTGCCAGCAGCCATTCAGGGGGCCTCCTTCGGGAAAAACTGTTTTTT. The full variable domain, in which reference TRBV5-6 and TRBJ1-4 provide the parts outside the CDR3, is DAGVTQSPTHLIKTRGQQVTLRCSPKSGHDTVSWYQQALGQGPQFIFQYYEEEERQRGNFPDRFSGHQFPNYSSELNVNALLLGDSALYLCASSHSGGLLREKLFFGSGTQLSVL.

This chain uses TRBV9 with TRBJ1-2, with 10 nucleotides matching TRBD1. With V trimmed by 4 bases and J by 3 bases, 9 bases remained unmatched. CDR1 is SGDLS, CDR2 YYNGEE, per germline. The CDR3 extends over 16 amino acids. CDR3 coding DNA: TGTGCCAGCAGCTCGCTCCTTGGGACAGGGGACTATGGCTACACCTTC. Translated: CASSSLLGTGDYGYTF.

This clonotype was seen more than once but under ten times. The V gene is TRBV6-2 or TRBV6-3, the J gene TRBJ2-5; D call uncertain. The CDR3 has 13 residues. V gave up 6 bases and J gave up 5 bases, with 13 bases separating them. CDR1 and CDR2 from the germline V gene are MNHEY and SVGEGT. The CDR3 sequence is CASSLRPWETQYF. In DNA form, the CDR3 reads TGTGCCAGCAGCCTTCGTCCATGGGAGACCCAGTACTTC.

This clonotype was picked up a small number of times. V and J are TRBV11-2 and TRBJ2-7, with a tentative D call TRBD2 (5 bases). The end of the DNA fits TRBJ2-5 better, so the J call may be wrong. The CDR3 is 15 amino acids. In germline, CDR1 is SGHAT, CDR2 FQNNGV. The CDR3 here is CASSLDRGRGETQYF. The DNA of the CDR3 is TGTGCCAGCAGCTTAGATCGAGGGAGAGGTGAGACCCAGTACTTC.

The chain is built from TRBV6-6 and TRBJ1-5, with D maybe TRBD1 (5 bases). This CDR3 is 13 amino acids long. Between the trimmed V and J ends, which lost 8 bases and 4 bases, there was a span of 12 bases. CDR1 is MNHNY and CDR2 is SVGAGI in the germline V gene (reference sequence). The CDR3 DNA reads TGTGCCAGCCATAGGGGTTGGAATCAGCCCCAGCATTTT. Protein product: CASHRGWNQPQHF.

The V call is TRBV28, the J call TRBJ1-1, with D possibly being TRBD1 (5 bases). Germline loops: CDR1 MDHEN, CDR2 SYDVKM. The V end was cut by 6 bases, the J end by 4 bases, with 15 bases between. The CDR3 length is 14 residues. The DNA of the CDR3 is TGTGCCAGCAGGGTGGGGGGAGAAGGCACTGAAGCTTTCTTT. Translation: CASRVGGEGTEAFF.

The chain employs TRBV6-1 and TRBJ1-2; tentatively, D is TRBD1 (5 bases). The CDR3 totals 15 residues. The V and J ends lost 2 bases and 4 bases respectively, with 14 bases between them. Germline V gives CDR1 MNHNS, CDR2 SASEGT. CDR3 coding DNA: TGTGCCAGCAGTGAACGTTCCAGGGTATCCTATGGCTACACCTTC. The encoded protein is CASSERSRVSYGYTF.

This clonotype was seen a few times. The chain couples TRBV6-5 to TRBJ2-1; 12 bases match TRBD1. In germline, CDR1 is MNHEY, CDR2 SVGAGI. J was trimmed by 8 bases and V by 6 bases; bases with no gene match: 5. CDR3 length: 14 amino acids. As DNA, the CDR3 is TGTGCCAGCAGGGGGACAGGGGGCATCGATGAGCAGTTCTTC. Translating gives CASRGTGGIDEQFF.

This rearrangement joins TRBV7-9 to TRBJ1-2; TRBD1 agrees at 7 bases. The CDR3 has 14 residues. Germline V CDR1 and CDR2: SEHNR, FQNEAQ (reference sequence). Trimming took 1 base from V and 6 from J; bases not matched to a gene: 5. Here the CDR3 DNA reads TGTGCCAGCAGCTTAGGACCGACAGGGAATGGCTACACCTTC. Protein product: CASSLGPTGNGYTF.

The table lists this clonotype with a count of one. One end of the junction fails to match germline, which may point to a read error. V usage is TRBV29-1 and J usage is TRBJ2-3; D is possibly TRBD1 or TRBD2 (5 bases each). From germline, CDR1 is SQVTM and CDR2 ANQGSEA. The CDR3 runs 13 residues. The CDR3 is CSVRGRVADTRYF. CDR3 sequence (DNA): TGCAGCGTTCGGGGCCGGGTGGCAGATACGCGGTATTTT.

The CDR3 DNA sequence: TGTGCCAGCAGCTTAGTGGGAAAGATCGAGCAGTACTTC. Protein product: CASSLVGKIEQYF. The genes are TRBV7-2 and TRBJ2-7; D gene unclear. This CDR3 is 13 amino acids long. Germline-derived CDR1 and CDR2 are SGHTA and FQGNSA. V shed 1 base and J shed 6 bases, with 10 bases lying between them.

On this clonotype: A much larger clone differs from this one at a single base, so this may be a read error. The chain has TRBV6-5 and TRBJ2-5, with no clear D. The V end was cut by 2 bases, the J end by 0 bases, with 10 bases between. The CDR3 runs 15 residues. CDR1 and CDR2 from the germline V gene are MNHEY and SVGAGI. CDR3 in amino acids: CASSYTETYQETQYF. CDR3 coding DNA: TGTGCCAGCAGTTACACGGAGACTTACCAAGAGACCCAGTACTTC.

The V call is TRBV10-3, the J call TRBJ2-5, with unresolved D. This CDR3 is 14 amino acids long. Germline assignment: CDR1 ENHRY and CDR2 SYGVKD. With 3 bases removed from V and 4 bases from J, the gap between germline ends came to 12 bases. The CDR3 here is CAISDFRQRETQYF. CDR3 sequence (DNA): TGTGCCATCAGTGACTTCCGCCAGCGAGAGACCCAGTACTTC.

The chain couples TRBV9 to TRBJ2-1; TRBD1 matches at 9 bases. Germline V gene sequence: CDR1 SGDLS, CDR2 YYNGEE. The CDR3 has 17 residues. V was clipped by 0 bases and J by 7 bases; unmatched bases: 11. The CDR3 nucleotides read TGTGCCAGCAGCGTAGAGTCTTGGGGACAGGGCTGGAATGAGCAGTTCTTC. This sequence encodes CASSVESWGQGWNEQFF.

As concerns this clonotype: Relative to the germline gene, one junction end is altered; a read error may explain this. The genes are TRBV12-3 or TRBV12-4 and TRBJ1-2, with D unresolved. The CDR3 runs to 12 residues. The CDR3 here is CACSKGPNGYTF. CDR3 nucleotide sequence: TGTGCCTGCAGCAAAGGACCTAATGGCTACACCTTC.

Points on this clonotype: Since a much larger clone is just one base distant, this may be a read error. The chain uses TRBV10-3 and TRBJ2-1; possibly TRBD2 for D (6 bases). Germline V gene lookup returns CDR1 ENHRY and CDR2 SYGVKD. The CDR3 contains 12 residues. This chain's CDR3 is CTISDRAGEQFF. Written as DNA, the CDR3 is TGTACCATCAGTGATCGAGCGGGTGAGCAGTTCTTC.

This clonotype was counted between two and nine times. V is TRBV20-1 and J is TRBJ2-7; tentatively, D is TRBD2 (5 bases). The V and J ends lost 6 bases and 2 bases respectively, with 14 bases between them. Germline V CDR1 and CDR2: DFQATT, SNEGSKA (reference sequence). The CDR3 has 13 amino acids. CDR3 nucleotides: TGCAGTGCCATTCCGGGGATGGCCTACGAGCAGTACTTC. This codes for CSAIPGMAYEQYF.

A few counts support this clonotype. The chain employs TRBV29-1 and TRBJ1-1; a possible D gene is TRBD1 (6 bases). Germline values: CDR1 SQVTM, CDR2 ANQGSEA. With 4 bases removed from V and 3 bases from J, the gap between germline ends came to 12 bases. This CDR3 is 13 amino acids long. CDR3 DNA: TGCAGCGTTGCGACAGGACCTTACACTGAAGCTTTCTTT. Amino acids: CSVATGPYTEAFF.